This T cell receptor beta chain was sequenced in a study of shared clonotypes between healthy human individuals. Notes on the study in general: Although depth was large, rarefaction showed that sequencing of the sorted subsets was incomplete. Clonotype sharing among donors was thought likely to change with sequencing depth. Clonotypes that were shared across a handful of donors made up about 5.1% of naive CD4 clonotypes.

The test was conducted at deep level. Here immunoSEQ multiplex PCR was the method, and the copy in TCRdb shows in-frame clones only, minus some. The repertoire holds 2.3 million or so clones, more than 80% seen once, with about 0.41% in the top ten. To note about this clone: The target antigen is unknown.

V lost 4 bases to trimming and J lost 5 bases, with 23 bases between them. CDR3 length: 17 amino acids. Germline CDR1 reads SNHLY; CDR2 reads FYNNEI. V is TRBV2 and J is TRBJ1-2, with a weak D call TRBD1 (6 bases). Material: naive CD4+ T cells from PBMCs. The subset is: CD45RA+ positively selected. This receptor was taken from a man between 18 and 35 years old in good health. Some clones in this sample may be carry-over from other donors' samples. For the CDR3, the DNA is TGTGCCAGCAGTGTCGGCTTGCAAGGGGGTAGGGGGTATGGCTACACCTTC. This encodes CASSVGLQGGRGYGYTF. The variable domain in full, completed from reference TRBV2 and TRBJ1-2, reads EPEVTQTPSHQVTQMGQEVILRCVPISNHLYFYWYRQILGQKVEFLVSFYNNEISEKSEIFDDQFSVERPDGSNFTLKIRSTKLEDSAMYFCASSVGLQGGRGYGYTFGSGTRLTVV.